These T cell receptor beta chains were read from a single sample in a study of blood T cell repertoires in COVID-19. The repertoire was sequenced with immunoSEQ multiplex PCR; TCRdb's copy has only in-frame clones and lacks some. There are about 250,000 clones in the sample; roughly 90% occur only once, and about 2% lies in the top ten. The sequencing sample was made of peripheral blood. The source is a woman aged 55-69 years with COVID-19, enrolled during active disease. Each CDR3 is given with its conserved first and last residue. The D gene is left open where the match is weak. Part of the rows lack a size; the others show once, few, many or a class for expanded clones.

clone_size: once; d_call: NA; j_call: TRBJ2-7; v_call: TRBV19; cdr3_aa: CASSVDREAYEQYF; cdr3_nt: TGTGCCAGTAGTGTTGACAGGGAGGCCTACGAGCAGTACTTC
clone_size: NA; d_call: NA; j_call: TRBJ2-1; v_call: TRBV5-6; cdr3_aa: CASSLDPSSEPYNEQFF; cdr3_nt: TGTGCCAGCAGCTTGGATCCGTCGTCGGAGCCTTACAATGAGCAGTTCTTC
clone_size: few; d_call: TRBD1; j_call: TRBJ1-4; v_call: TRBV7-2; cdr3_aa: CASSPTGTNEKLFF; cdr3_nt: TGTGCCAGCAGCCCGACAGGGACTAATGAAAAACTGTTTTTT
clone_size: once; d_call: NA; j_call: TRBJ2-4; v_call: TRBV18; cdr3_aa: CASSPVTANRNIQYF; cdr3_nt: TGTGCCAGCTCACCAGTAACAGCAAATCGGAACATTCAGTACTTC
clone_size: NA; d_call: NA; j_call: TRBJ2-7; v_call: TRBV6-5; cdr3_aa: CASSSDTYEQYF; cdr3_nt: TGTGCCAGCAGTTCCGACACGTACGAGCAGTACTTC
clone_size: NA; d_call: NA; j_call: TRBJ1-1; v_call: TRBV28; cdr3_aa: CASFSPLTANTEAFF; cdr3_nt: TGTGCCAGCTTCTCCCCCTTGACAGCAAACACTGAAGCTTTCTTT
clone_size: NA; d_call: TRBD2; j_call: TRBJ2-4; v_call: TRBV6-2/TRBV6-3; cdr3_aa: CASSRGTSRGIQYF; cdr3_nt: TGTGCCAGCAGCCGAGGGACTAGTCGTGGCATTCAGTACTTC
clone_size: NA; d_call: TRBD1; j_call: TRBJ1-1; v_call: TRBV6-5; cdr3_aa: CASSPTGDTEAFF; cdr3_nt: TGTGCCAGCAGTCCGACAGGGGACACTGAAGCTTTCTTT
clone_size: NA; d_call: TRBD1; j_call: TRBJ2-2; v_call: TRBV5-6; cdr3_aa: CASSFGTAPGELFF; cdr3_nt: TGTGCCAGCAGCTTTGGGACAGCCCCCGGGGAGCTGTTTTTT
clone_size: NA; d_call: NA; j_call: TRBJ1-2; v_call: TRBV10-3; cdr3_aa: CAILGGANYGYTF; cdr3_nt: TGTGCCATCCTCGGGGGGGCTAACTATGGCTACACCTTC
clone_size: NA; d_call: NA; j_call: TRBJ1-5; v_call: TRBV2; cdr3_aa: CASRLEYSNQPQHF; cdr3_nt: TGTGCCAGCAGACTTGAGTATAGCAATCAGCCCCAGCATTTT
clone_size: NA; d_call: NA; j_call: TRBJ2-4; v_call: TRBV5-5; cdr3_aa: CASSLDWGPVKNIQYF; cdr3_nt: TGTGCCAGCAGCTTGGATTGGGGGCCGGTCAAAAACATTCAGTACTTC
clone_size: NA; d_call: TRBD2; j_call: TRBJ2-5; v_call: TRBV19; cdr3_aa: CASSTFVAGGQTQYF; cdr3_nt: TGTGCCAGTAGTACCTTCGTAGCGGGGGGCCAGACCCAGTACTTC
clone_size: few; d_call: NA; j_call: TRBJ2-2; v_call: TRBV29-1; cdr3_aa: CSATAGSYTGELFF; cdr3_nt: TGCAGCGCAACCGCGGGATCATACACCGGGGAGCTGTTTTTT
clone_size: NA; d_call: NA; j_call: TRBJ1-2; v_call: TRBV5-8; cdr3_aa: CATRYGVYHGYTF; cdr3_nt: TGTGCCACCCGATACGGGGTCTATCATGGCTACACCTTC
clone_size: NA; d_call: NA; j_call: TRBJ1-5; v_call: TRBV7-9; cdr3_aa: CASSLGPGNSNQPQHF; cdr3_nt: TGTGCCAGCAGCTTAGGACCGGGGAATAGCAATCAGCCCCAGCATTTT
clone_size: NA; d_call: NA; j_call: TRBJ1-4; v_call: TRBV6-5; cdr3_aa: CASRPGSVLEKLFF; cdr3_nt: TGTGCCAGCAGACCAGGATCCGTATTGGAAAAACTGTTTTTT
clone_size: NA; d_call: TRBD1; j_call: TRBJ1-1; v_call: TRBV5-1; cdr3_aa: CASSLAQGAGTEAFF; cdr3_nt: TGCGCCAGCAGCTTGGCTCAGGGGGCTGGAACTGAAGCTTTCTTT
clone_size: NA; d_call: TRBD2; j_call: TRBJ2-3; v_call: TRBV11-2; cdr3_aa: CASSFLAGAPDTQYF; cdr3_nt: TGTGCCAGCAGCTTTCTAGCGGGGGCTCCAGATACGCAGTATTTT
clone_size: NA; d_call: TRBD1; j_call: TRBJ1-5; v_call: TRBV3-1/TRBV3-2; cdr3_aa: CASSQGQGVSNQPQHF; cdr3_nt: TGTGCCAGCAGCCAGGGACAGGGGGTTAGCAATCAGCCCCAGCATTTT
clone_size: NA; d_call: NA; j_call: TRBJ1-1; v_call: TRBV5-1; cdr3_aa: CASSLEPGMDTEAFF; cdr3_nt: TGCGCCAGCAGCTTGGAGCCAGGCATGGACACTGAAGCTTTCTTT
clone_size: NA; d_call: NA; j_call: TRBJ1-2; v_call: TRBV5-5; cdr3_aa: CASSLESRGYTF; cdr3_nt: TGTGCCAGCAGCTTGGAGTCCAGGGGCTACACCTTC
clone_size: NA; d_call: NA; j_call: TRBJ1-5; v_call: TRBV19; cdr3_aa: CASSMGRDQPQHF; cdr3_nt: TGTGCCAGTAGTATGGGCCGAGATCAGCCCCAGCATTTT
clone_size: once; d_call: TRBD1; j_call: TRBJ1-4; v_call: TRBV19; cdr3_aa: CASRTGDPTNEKLFF; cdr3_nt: TGTGCCAGTAGGACAGGGGACCCAACTAATGAAAAACTGTTTTTT
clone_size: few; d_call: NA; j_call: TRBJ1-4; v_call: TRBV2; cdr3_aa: CASGALRGSDEKLFF; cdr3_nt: TGTGCCAGCGGAGCCCTCAGGGGATCAGATGAAAAACTGTTTTTT
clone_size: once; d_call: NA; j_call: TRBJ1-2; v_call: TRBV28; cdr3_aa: CASKALIGNWFYGYTF; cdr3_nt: TGTGCCAGCAAGGCACTAATAGGAAATTGGTTCTATGGCTACACCTTC
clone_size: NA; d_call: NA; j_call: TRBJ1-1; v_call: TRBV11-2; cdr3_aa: CASRWGGTEAFF; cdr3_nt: TGTGCCAGCAGATGGGGGGGCACTGAAGCTTTCTTT
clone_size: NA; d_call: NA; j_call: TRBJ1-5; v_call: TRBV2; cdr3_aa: CASSVGENQPQHF; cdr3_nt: TGTGCCAGCAGTGTGGGCGAGAATCAGCCCCAGCATTTT
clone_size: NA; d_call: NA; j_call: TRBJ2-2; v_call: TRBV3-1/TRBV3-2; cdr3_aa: CASSQEHPSTGELFF; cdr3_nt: TGTGCCAGCAGCCAAGAACACCCATCAACCGGGGAGCTGTTTTTT